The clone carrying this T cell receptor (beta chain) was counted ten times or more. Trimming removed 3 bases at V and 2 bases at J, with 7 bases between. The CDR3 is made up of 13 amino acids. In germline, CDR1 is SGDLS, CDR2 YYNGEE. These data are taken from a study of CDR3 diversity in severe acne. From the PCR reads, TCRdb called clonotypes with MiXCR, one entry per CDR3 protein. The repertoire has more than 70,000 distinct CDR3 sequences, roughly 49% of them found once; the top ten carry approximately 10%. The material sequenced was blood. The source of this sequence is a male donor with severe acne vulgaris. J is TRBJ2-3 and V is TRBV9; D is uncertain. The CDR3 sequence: CASSAYLTDTQYF. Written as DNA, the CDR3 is TGTGCCAGCAGCGCATACCTCACAGATACGCAGTATTTT.